Listed below are T cell receptor beta chains from one sample, sequenced in a study of T-cell memory formation after mild COVID-19. TCRdb reprocessed the 5' RACE reads with MiXCR, giving one entry per CDR3 protein. This table has 580,000 or so distinct CDR3 sequences, approximately 15% appearing once. The sequenced sample consisted of PBMCs or a T cell subset sorted from them (not recorded which). All receptors come from an adult woman who had mild COVID-19 (a few samples of this study predate the infection). Cell type and time point are not known. CDR3s include the opening cysteine and the closing phenylalanine or tryptophan. The order of the fields is CDR3 length, D gene, clone size, V gene, J gene, CDR3 protein, CDR3 DNA. A D gene is named only where the DNA matches it firmly. Size is stated for part of the rows, as once, few or many counts, or as a class when the clone is expanded.

14	.	few	TRBV19	TRBJ1-5	CASSMGGHNQPQHF	TGTGCCAGTAGTATGGGGGGACACAATCAGCCCCAGCATTTT
15	.	.	TRBV30	TRBJ1-3	CAWSVPGSPGNTIYF	TGTGCCTGGAGTGTACCAGGGTCCCCTGGAAACACCATATATTTT
11	.	many	TRBV3-1	TRBJ2-1	CASSFMNEQFF	TGTGCCAGCAGTTTCATGAATGAGCAGTTCTTC
14	.	.	TRBV20-1	TRBJ2-3	CSARQAGVGDTQYF	TGCAGTGCCAGACAGGCGGGAGTAGGAGATACGCAGTATTTT
12	.	many	TRBV11-2	TRBJ1-1	CASSHLNTEAFF	TGTGCCAGCAGCCATCTGAACACTGAAGCTTTCTTT
16	TRBD1	.	TRBV20-1	TRBJ1-2	CSANRGQSREDYGYTF	TGCAGTGCTAACAGGGGGCAAAGTAGGGAGGACTATGGCTACACCTTC
14	.	.	TRBV7-9	TRBJ1-5	CASSLVGRNQPQHF	TGTGCCAGCAGCTTAGTGGGCAGGAATCAGCCCCAGCATTTT
14	.	few	TRBV7-9	TRBJ2-3	CASSSGRSTDTQYF	TGTGCCAGCAGCTCAGGACGGAGCACAGATACGCAGTATTTT
14	TRBD2	.	TRBV12-3/TRBV12-4	TRBJ2-5	CASSESGIQETQYF	TGTGCCAGCAGTGAGAGCGGGATACAAGAGACCCAGTACTTC
15	TRBD2	.	TRBV25-1	TRBJ2-1	CASSDPAGFYNEQFF	TGTGCCAGCAGTGATCCAGCGGGGTTTTACAATGAGCAGTTCTTC
16	.	few	TRBV2	TRBJ2-1	CASRAERLGNSGEQFF	TGTGCCAGCAGAGCAGAGCGTCTGGGTAACTCCGGTGAGCAGTTCTTC
17	TRBD2	few	TRBV12-3/TRBV12-4	TRBJ2-2	CASSPPGLAANTGELFF	TGTGCCAGCAGTCCGCCGGGACTAGCGGCGAACACCGGGGAGCTGTTTTTT
14	.	.	TRBV7-9	TRBJ1-5	CASSSRTENQPQHF	TGTGCCAGCAGCTCCCGGACGGAAAATCAGCCCCAGCATTTT
17	TRBD1	.	TRBV7-9	TRBJ2-2	CASRNLAGTGETGELFF	TGTGCCAGCAGGAACCTCGCCGGGACAGGGGAGACCGGGGAGCTGTTTTTT
12	.	.	TRBV7-3	TRBJ2-3	CASSRGSDTQYF	TGTGCCAGCAGTCGGGGATCAGATACGCAGTATTTT